The subject of this entry is one T cell receptor (beta chain). The data were obtained in a study of blood T cell repertoires in COVID-19. TCRdb keeps only in-frame clones here, not all; method: immunoSEQ multiplex PCR. The sample lists 70,000 or so clones, around nine tenths occurring once. The receptor was derived from an elderly woman with active or convalescent COVID-19. The sequenced sample consisted of peripheral blood.

The CDR3 nucleotides read TGTGCCTGGAGTGTTGGAGGGGTCACTGAAGCTTTCTTT. It yields the protein CAWSVGGVTEAFF. The genes are TRBV30 and TRBJ1-1, with D possibly TRBD1 on 5 matching bases. CDR1 and CDR2 (germline): GTSNPN, SVGIG (reference sequence). The CDR3 covers 13 residues. The V and J ends lost 0 bases and 4 bases respectively, with 9 bases between them.